This TCR beta chain was sequenced during a study of T cell clonotyping in hematopoietic cell transplantation. V lost 0 bases, J lost 5 bases, and 4 bases stayed unmatched. This CDR3 spans 14 amino acids. Germline assignment: CDR1 GTSNPN and CDR2 SVGIG (reference sequence). Produced via immunoSEQ multiplex PCR; TCRdb's table is partial and in-frame only. The sample has tens of thousands of clones; over 80% are singletons. Whole-study findings and limits: After transplant, recipient diversity fell while pathologically expanded clonotypes grew through day 180.

A word on this clone: Its matching antigen is unknown.

Sequenced sample: peripheral blood mononuclear cells. This chain connects TRBV30 to TRBJ2-7, with 10 bases identical to TRBD2. The receptor's source is a middle-aged woman in good health. Some clones in this sample may be carry-over from other donors' samples. The chain's CDR3 is CAWSVGLAGDEQYF. CDR3 DNA: TGTGCCTGGAGTGTAGGCCTAGCGGGAGACGAGCAGTACTTC. The variable domain in full, completed from reference TRBV30 and TRBJ2-7, reads SQTIHQWPATLVQPVGSPLSLECTVEGTSNPNLYWYRQAAGRGLQLLFYSVGIGQISSEVPQNLSASRPQDRQFILSSKKLLLSDSGFYLCAWSVGLAGDEQYFGPGTRLTVT.